The 2 T cell receptor beta chains given below trace back to one sample, sequenced in a study of blood T cell repertoires in COVID-19. Clones were sequenced by immunoSEQ multiplex PCR, and TCRdb holds only the in-frame ones, with some missing. Among 170,000 or so clones, approximately 90% were seen once, and the ten largest hold 6.5% to 8.5%. Sequenced material: PBMCs or T cells enriched from blood (not recorded which). These receptors all come from a woman aged 50 to 60 who had recovered from COVID-19.

The chain couples TRBV5-5 to TRBJ2-7; TRBD2 might be the D (7 bases). Germline V gene sequence: CDR1 SGHKS, CDR2 YYEKEE (reference sequence). This CDR3 has 16 residues. Trimming shortened V by 1 base and J by 0 bases, and 14 bases separated the two germline ends. The CDR3 DNA reads TGTGCCAGCAGCTTGAGGGGGGGCTCAGGCTCCTACGAGCAGTACTTC. Its translation: CASSLRGGSGSYEQYF. The entire variable domain, with the rest obtained from reference TRBV5-5 and TRBJ2-7, is as follows: DAGVTQSPTHLIKTRGQQVTLRCSPISGHKSVSWYQQVLGQGPQFIFQYYEKEERGRGNFPDRFSARQFPNYSSELNVNALLLGDSALYLCASSLRGGSGSYEQYFGPGTRLTVT.

J is TRBJ1-2 and V is TRBV12-3 or TRBV12-4; D not resolved. V dropped 2 bases and J dropped 2 bases, with 6 bases sitting between them. The length of the CDR3 is 13 residues. The CDR3 DNA follows: TGTGCCAGCAGTTTATACAGAAACTATGGCTACACCTTC. This encodes CASSLYRNYGYTF.